The present TCR beta chain was sequenced within a study of cytomegalovirus exposure and HLA in healthy donors. Germline CDR1 and CDR2: SEHNR and FQNEAQ (reference sequence). The CDR3 contains 15 residues. Trimming left V 7 bases short and J 4 bases short, with 19 bases between. With 60 Vbeta and 13 Jbeta primers, the PCR was carried out. Method: immunoSEQ multiplex PCR; TCRdb's copy keeps in-frame clones and lacks some. The table records under 200,000 clones, about 80% of them present only once. V and J are TRBV7-9 and TRBJ1-2; the D gene is possibly TRBD1 (6 bases). Sequencing input: PBMCs. The clonotype was recovered from a man aged 50-59 years in good health and CMV-seropositive. The CDR3 spells CASNIGTIEPYGYTF. CDR3 in DNA: TGTGCCAGCAACATAGGGACAATTGAACCCTATGGCTACACCTTC.